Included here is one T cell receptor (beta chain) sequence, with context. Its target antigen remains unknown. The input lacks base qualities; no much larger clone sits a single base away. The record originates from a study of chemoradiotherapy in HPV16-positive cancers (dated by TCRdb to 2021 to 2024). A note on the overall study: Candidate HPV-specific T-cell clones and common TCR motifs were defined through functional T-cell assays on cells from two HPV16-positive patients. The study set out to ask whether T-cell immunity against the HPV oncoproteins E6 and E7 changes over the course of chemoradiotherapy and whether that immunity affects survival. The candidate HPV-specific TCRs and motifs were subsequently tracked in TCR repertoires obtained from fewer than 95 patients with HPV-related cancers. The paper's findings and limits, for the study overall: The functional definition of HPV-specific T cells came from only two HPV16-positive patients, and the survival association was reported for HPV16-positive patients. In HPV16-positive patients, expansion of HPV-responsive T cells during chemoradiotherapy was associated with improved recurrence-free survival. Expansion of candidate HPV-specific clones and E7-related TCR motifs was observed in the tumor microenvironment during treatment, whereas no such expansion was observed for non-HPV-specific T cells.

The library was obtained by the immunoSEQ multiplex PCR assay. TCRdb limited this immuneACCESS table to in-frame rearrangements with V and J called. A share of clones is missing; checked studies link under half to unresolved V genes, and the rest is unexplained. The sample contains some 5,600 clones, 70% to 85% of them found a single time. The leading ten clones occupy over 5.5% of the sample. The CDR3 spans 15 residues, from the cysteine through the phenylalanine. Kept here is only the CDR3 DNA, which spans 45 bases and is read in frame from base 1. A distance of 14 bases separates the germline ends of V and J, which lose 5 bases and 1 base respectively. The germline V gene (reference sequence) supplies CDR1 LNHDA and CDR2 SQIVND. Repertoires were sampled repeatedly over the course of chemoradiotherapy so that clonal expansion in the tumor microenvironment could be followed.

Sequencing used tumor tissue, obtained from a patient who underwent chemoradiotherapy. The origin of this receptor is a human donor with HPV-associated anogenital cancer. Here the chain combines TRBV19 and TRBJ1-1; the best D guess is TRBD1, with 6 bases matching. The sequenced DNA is TGTGCCAGTAGTCCGACGCGGACAGAGAACACTGAAGCTTTCTTT. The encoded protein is CASSPTRTENTEAFF.